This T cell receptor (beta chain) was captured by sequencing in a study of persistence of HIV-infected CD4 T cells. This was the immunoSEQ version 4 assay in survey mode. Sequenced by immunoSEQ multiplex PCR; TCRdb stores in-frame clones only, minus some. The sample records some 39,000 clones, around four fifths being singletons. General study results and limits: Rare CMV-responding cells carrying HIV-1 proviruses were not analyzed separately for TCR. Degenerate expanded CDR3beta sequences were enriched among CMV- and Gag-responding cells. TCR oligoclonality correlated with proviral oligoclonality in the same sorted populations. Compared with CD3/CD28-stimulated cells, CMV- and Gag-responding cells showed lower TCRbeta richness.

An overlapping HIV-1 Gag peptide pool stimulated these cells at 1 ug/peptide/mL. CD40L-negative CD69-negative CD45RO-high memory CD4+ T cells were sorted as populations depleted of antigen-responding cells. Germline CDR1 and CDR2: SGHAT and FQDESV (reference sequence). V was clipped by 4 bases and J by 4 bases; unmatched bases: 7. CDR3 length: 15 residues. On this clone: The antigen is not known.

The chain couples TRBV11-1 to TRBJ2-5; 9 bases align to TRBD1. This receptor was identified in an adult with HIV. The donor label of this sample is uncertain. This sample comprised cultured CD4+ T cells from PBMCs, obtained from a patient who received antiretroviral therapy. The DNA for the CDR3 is TGTGCCAGCAGCTCAACCGGGACAGGGAGAGAGACCCAGTACTTC. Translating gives CASSSTGTGRETQYF.